This passage covers 20 T cell receptor beta chains from one sample sequenced in a study of T cell repertoires in cytomegalovirus infection. These receptors have no known antigen. TCRdb re-called the reads through MiXCR, storing one row per CDR3 protein. The data show tens of thousands of distinct CDR3 sequences, about half seen once. Sample: CD8+ T cells from cultured PBMCs, taken from culture after CMV antigen stimulation. Receptors originate from a human donor in good health (CMV status not recorded). Some clones in this sample may be carry-over from other donors' samples.

The V call is TRBV7-4, the J call TRBJ2-7; 7 bases fit TRBD1. CDR1 and CDR2 (germline): SGHVT, SQSDAQ. The CDR3 is 12 residues long. Trimming at V came to 8 bases and at J to 5 bases, leaving 6 bases not matched to a gene. CDR3 bases: TGTGCCAGCTCCAGGGGGATAAACGAGCAGTACTTC. Its protein product is CASSRGINEQYF.

This clonotype has only a few counts. This CDR3 reads CASSPSIRAYNEQFF. The CDR3 nucleotides are TGTGCCAGCAGCCCGTCCATCAGGGCCTACAATGAGCAGTTCTTC. This chain uses TRBV7-9 with TRBJ2-1, with a weak D call TRBD1 (5 bases). This CDR3 has 15 residues. CDR1 and CDR2 from the germline V gene are SEHNR and FQNEAQ (reference sequence). Trimming left V 5 bases short and J 2 bases short, with 13 bases between.

V usage is TRBV4-1 and J usage is TRBJ1-2; 7 bases are shared with TRBD1. This CDR3 is 15 amino acids long. CDR1 is MGHRA and CDR2 is YSYEKL in the germline V gene. The V gene end was trimmed by 6 bases and the J gene end by 2 bases; junction bases not matched to a gene: 9. The CDR3 loop is CASRGQTGQNYGYTF. In DNA, the CDR3 is TGCGCCAGCAGGGGCCAGACAGGGCAGAACTATGGCTACACCTTC.

The chain links TRBV10-3 to TRBJ1-3; D not resolved. The CDR3 spans 14 residues. Trimming cost V 7 bases and J 2 bases, with 12 bases left between them. Looked up from germline, CDR1 is ENHRY and CDR2 is SYGVKD. The CDR3 bases are TGTGCCATCAATCGGGCACGGGCTGGAAACACCATATATTTT. Translated: CAINRARAGNTIYF.

This clonotype was observed at least ten times. The chain employs TRBV7-8 and TRBJ2-1; 7 bases map to TRBD2. Germline trimming cut 5 bases from V and 4 bases from J; bases unmatched to any gene: 5. This CDR3 contains 14 residues. Germline V CDR1 and CDR2: SGHVS, FQNEAQ. In DNA, the CDR3 is TGTGCCAGCAGCCATAGCGGGTATTACAATGAGCAGTTCTTC. It translates to CASSHSGYYNEQFF.

The chain recombines TRBV6-6 with TRBJ2-3; D not resolved. Trimming shortened V by 6 bases and J by 0 bases, and 10 bases separated the two germline ends. The CDR3 totals 14 residues. Germline V gene data show CDR1 as MNHNY and CDR2 as SVGAGI (reference sequence). Written as DNA, the CDR3 is TGTGCCAGCAGGTCCTTTGCTAGCACAGATACGCAGTATTTT. Translated: CASRSFASTDTQYF.

This clonotype was found a few times. This sequence joins TRBV2 and TRBJ2-1; 8 positions agree with TRBD2. CDR1 SNHLY and CDR2 FYNNEI come from the germline V gene. The CDR3 has 17 residues. The J segment lost 3 bases and the V segment lost 3 bases, leaving 10 bases of the junction unmatched. The CDR3 DNA is TGTGCCAGCAGTGAGGTCCCCCGACTAGCGTTCTACAATGAGCAGTTCTTC. This translates into CASSEVPRLAFYNEQFF.

The chain carries TRBV7-9 and TRBJ2-1; D is undetermined. V lost 2 bases and J 6 bases, leaving 2 bases between the germline ends. Germline CDR1 reads SEHNR; CDR2 reads FQNEAQ (reference sequence). The CDR3 has 11 amino acids. The CDR3 sequence: CASSLINEQFF. The CDR3, as DNA: TGTGCCAGCAGCTTAATCAATGAGCAGTTCTTC.

The V and J genes are TRBV7-2 and TRBJ2-7; 11 nucleotides agree with TRBD2. The CDR3 is 16 residues long. Trimming took 4 bases from V and 1 from J; bases not matched to a gene: 6. CDR1 and CDR2 (germline): SGHTA, FQGNSA. This chain's CDR3 is CASSSRLAGISYEQYF. CDR3 nucleotides: TGTGCCAGCAGCTCAAGACTAGCGGGGATTTCCTACGAGCAGTACTTC.

V is TRBV7-9 and J is TRBJ2-5; 8 bases agree with TRBD2. Germline values: CDR1 SEHNR, CDR2 FQNEAQ (reference sequence). CDR3 length: 14 residues. J was trimmed by 5 bases and V by 10 bases; bases with no gene match: 12. CDR3 in amino acids: CATLIAGSRETQYF. The CDR3 coding sequence is TGTGCCACCCTAATAGCGGGGTCGCGGGAGACCCAGTACTTC. Together with reference TRBV7-9 and TRBJ2-5, the CDR3 gives the full variable domain: DTGVSQNPRHKITKRGQNVTFRCDPISEHNRLYWYRQTLGQGPEFLTYFQNEAQLEKSRLLSDRFSAERPKGSFSTLEIQRTEQGDSAMYLCATLIAGSRETQYFGPGTRLLVL.

The table lists this clonotype with a few counts. DNA of the CDR3: TGTGCCATCAGTGACGGACAGGGGGCGGTTCAAACTGAAGCTTTCTTT. Protein sequence: CAISDGQGAVQTEAFF. This chain connects TRBV10-3 to TRBJ1-1; 11 bases are shared with TRBD1. Looked up from germline, CDR1 is ENHRY and CDR2 is SYGVKD. J gave up 5 bases and V 3 bases, and 8 bases lay outside the gene matches. The length of the CDR3 is 16 residues.

V usage is TRBV7-4 and J usage is TRBJ2-7; 10 nucleotides match TRBD1. CDR1 SGHVT and CDR2 SQSDAQ come from the germline V gene. This CDR3 is built from 15 residues. V shed 5 bases, J shed 4 bases, and the junction held 8 bases outside the gene matches. Here the CDR3 DNA reads TGTGCCAGCAGCACGGGACAGGGGCTGCTGTACGAGCAGTACTTC. Its protein product is CASSTGQGLLYEQYF.

This chain uses TRBV7-3 with TRBJ2-3; D is undetermined. CDR3 length: 15 residues. CDR1 is SGHTA and CDR2 is FQGTGA in the germline V gene. V gave up 6 bases and J gave up 6 bases, with 19 bases separating them. The CDR3 region has the DNA TGTGCCAGCAGTAACGATTTCGGCTTCGCTGATACGCAGTATTTT. Protein sequence: CASSNDFGFADTQYF.

This clonotype was detected only a few times. V is TRBV28 and J is TRBJ1-5; the D gene is possibly TRBD1 (5 bases). The CDR3 length is 15 residues. V lost 5 bases to trimming and J lost 2 bases, with 13 bases between them. The germline CDR1 and CDR2 sequences are MDHEN and SYDVKM. The CDR3 DNA sequence: TGTGCCAGCAGTCCCCCGGGACGGGGCAATCAGCCCCAGCATTTT. Translation: CASSPPGRGNQPQHF.

V is TRBV27 and J is TRBJ1-2; no definite D call. The V gene lost 6 bases and the J gene lost 5 bases, with 10 bases spanning the gap. The CDR3 contains 12 residues. The germline gives CDR1 MNHEY, CDR2 SMNVEV (reference sequence). CDR3 DNA: TGTGCCAGCAGGGCGGACCCTTATGGCTACACCTTC. This codes for CASRADPYGYTF.

The chain uses TRBV7-9 and TRBJ1-1, with D perhaps matching TRBD1 (5 bases). The length of the CDR3 is 13 residues. Trimming pared 11 bases from V and 4 bases from J, leaving 17 bases between. Germline CDR1 reads SEHNR; CDR2 reads FQNEAQ (reference sequence). The DNA for the CDR3 is TGTGCCTCCCCCGGGGGTATCGGCACTGAAGCTTTCTTT. It specifies CASPGGIGTEAFF.

This clonotype was counted between two and nine times. The rearrangement links TRBV7-2 to TRBJ2-7; the D gene is possibly TRBD2 (6 bases). Trimming removed 0 bases at V and 3 bases at J, with 9 bases between. Germline lookup yields CDR1 SGHTA and CDR2 FQGNSA. CDR3 length: 14 amino acids. CDR3 DNA: TGTGCCAGCAGCTTAGCTCGGGAGCGCTACGAGCAGTACTTC. Translation gives CASSLARERYEQYF.

With respect to this clonotype: The junction departs from the called germline gene at one end, perhaps through a read error. This CDR3 reads CASSIDIVHHF. CDR3 nucleotides: TGTGCCAGCAGTATCGACATAGTTCACCATTTC. The chain carries TRBV12-3 or TRBV12-4 and TRBJ2-7, with unresolved D. This CDR3 comprises 11 residues.

This clonotype has just a few counts. The V gene is TRBV7-9, the J gene TRBJ2-3; TRBD2 agrees at 14 bases. The germline CDR1 and CDR2 sequences are SEHNR and FQNEAQ (reference sequence). The CDR3 runs 16 residues. V gave up 5 bases and J gave up 5 bases; unmatched junction bases: 6. The CDR3: CASSPTSGGARDTQYF. CDR3 coding DNA: TGTGCCAGCAGCCCGACTAGCGGGGGGGCCAGAGATACGCAGTATTTT.

The chain has TRBV9 and TRBJ2-7, with 7 positions matching TRBD2. The CDR3 contains 15 residues. Per germline, CDR1 SGDLS and CDR2 YYNGEE. The ends lost 0 bases at V and 1 base at J; junction bases unmatched: 4. CDR3 region: CASSVGLALSYEQYF. The CDR3 nucleotides are TGTGCCAGCAGCGTAGGACTAGCCTTATCCTACGAGCAGTACTTC. The full variable domain, with the rest looked up from reference TRBV9 and TRBJ2-7, is DSGVTQTPKHLITATGQRVTLRCSPRSGDLSVYWYQQSLDQGLQFLIQYYNGEERAKGNILERFSAQQFPDLHSELNLSSLELGDSALYFCASSVGLALSYEQYFGPGTRLTVT.